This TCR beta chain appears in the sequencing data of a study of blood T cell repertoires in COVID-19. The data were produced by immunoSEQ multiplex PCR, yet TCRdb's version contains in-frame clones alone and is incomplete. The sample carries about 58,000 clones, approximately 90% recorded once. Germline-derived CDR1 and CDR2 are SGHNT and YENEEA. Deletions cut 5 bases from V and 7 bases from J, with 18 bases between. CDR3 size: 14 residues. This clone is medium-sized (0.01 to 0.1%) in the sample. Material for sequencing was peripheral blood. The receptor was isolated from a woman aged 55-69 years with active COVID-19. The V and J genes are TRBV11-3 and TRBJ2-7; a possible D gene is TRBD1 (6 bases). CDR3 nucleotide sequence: TGTGCCAGCAGCCTCTCCCTGGGGGCGGGTGAGCAGTACTTC. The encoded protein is CASSLSLGAGEQYF.